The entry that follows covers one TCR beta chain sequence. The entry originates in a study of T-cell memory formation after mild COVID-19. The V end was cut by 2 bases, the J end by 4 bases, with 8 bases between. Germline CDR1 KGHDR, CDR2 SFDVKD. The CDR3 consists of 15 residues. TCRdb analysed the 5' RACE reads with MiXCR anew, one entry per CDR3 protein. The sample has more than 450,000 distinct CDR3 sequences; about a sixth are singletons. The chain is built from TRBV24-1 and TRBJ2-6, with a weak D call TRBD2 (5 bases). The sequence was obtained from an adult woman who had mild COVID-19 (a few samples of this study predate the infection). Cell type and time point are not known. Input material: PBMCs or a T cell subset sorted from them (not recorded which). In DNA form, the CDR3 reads TGTGCCACCAGTGATTCAGCGGCAGGGGCCAACGTCCTGACTTTC. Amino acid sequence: CATSDSAAGANVLTF.